A single sample gave rise to the 31 T cell receptor beta chains below, sequenced in a study of T cells in Graves' hyperthyroidism and ophthalmopathy. RNA transcripts were the template for amplifying TCR beta CDR3 regions. A set of HTBI primers served as the primers for a first-round RT-PCR of the TCR CDR3. TCRdb reprocessed the multiplex PCR reads via MiXCR and lists one record per CDR3 protein. The sample yields 350,000 to 450,000 distinct CDR3 sequences, 15% to 20% seen once. Sequenced material: blood. Receptors were obtained from a woman under 40 with Graves' hyperthyroidism that later progressed to Graves' ophthalmopathy.

V is TRBV4-1 and J is TRBJ2-1; no clear D gene. The ends were cut back, 3 bases at V and 2 bases at J, with 11 bases in the middle. This CDR3 region has 15 residues. Germline values: CDR1 MGHRA, CDR2 YSYEKL. CDR3 loop: CASSQSVVPYNEQFF. CDR3 coding DNA: TGCGCCAGCAGCCAGAGTGTCGTACCCTACAATGAGCAGTTCTTC.

This chain joins TRBV20-1 and TRBJ1-3; D is possibly TRBD1 (5 bases). From germline, CDR1 is DFQATT and CDR2 SNEGSKA (reference sequence). This CDR3 is 18 amino acids long. Trimming removed 2 bases at V and 0 bases at J, with 20 bases between. Written as DNA, the CDR3 is TGCAGTGCTAGATCCCCAGAGCCCGGGACGGGCTCTGGAAACACCATATATTTT. Translated: CSARSPEPGTGSGNTIYF.

This clonotype was picked up many times. The rearrangement uses TRBV20-1 and TRBJ2-3; 9 positions agree with TRBD2. Germline V gives CDR1 DFQATT, CDR2 SNEGSKA (reference sequence). V lost 8 bases, J lost 3 bases, and 12 bases stayed unmatched. The CDR3 has 15 residues. The chain's CDR3 is CSLRVREGGTDTQYF. CDR3 DNA: TGCAGTCTGAGGGTGCGGGAGGGCGGGACAGATACGCAGTATTTT.

This clonotype was counted a few times. This chain connects TRBV4-1 to TRBJ2-1, with D perhaps assigned TRBD1 or TRBD2 (5 bases each). The ends were cut back, 0 bases at V and 3 bases at J, with 18 bases in the middle. The CDR3 consists of 18 residues. Germline values: CDR1 MGHRA, CDR2 YSYEKL. CDR3 nucleotides: TGCGCCAGCAGCCAAGATCCCCCCGTTGTGGGGGTCTACAATGAGCAGTTCTTC. Protein product: CASSQDPPVVGVYNEQFF.

In DNA form, the CDR3 reads TGTGCCAGCAGCGGTCCTGCTAGCGCATTCGAGGACGAGCAGTACTTC. Translated, it gives CASSGPASAFEDEQYF. This chain connects TRBV9 to TRBJ2-7; a weak D match, TRBD2 (6 bases). CDR1 and CDR2 (germline): SGDLS, YYNGEE. The CDR3 sequence is 16 residues long. V gave up 3 bases and J gave up 5 bases, with 21 bases separating them.

The CDR3 bases are TGTGCCACCAGTCCGGGACTAGCTGAGAACACCGGGGAGCTGTTTTTT. Translated, it gives CATSPGLAENTGELFF. V usage is TRBV24-1 and J usage is TRBJ2-2; 9 nucleotides match TRBD2. V gave up 6 bases and J gave up 1 base; unmatched junction bases: 5. This CDR3 has 16 amino acids. Germline V gives CDR1 KGHDR, CDR2 SFDVKD.

This clonotype came up a few times. The CDR3 DNA reads TGTGCCAGCAGCCAAGATCTTGGGGACAGGGGGTTGAAGCAGTACTTC. As protein: CASSQDLGDRGLKQYF. This chain joins TRBV3-1 and TRBJ2-7; 11 bases are shared with TRBD1. V shed 0 bases and J 8 bases; nucleotides not matched to a gene: 9. This CDR3 contains 16 residues. CDR1 is LGHDT and CDR2 is YNNKEL in the germline V gene (reference sequence).

This clonotype was counted between two and nine times. One base away lies a much larger clone, so this may be a sequencing read error. The chain employs TRBV6-1 and TRBJ2-2; D is uncertain. Trimming removed 6 bases at V and 5 bases at J, with 13 bases between. The germline gives CDR1 MNHNS, CDR2 SASEGT. The CDR3 contains 14 residues. The chain's CDR3 is CASSHRRLTGELFF. The CDR3 region has the DNA TGTGCCAGCAGCCACCGTCGTCTGACCGGGGAGCTGTTTTTT.

This clonotype was found a few times. The V gene is TRBV10-3, the J gene TRBJ2-5; D not certain. The V end was cut by 2 bases, the J end by 5 bases, with 6 bases between. CDR3 size: 12 residues. Germline V gene data show CDR1 as ENHRY and CDR2 as SYGVKD. Here the CDR3 reads CAISEDDETQYF. CDR3 nucleotide sequence: TGTGCCATCAGTGAGGACGACGAGACCCAGTACTTC.

The chain uses TRBV5-1 and TRBJ2-7, with TRBD1 matching 8 bases. CDR1 is SGHRS and CDR2 is YFSETQ in the germline V gene. The length of the CDR3 is 17 residues. V shed 2 bases and J 3 bases; nucleotides not matched to a gene: 13. This CDR3 reads CASSLDPQGEVGYEQYF. CDR3 DNA sequence: TGCGCCAGCAGCTTAGACCCACAGGGGGAAGTTGGCTACGAGCAGTACTTC.

Here the CDR3 reads CASSFPGANSPLHF. The CDR3 DNA follows: TGTGCCAGCAGCTTTCCAGGGGCCAATTCACCCCTCCACTTT. The chain recombines TRBV12-3 or TRBV12-4 with TRBJ1-6; D may be TRBD1 (6 bases). V was cut by 6 bases and J by 7 bases, with 13 bases left in between. There are 14 residues in the CDR3.

The chain carries TRBV5-1 and TRBJ1-1; 10 bases align to TRBD1. CDR3 size: 14 residues. Germline values: CDR1 SGHRS, CDR2 YFSETQ. The trim removed 4 bases at V and 6 bases at J, leaving 6 bases unmatched. The CDR3 spells CASSGGQGFAEAFF. Written as DNA, the CDR3 is TGCGCCAGCAGCGGGGGACAGGGGTTCGCTGAAGCTTTCTTT.

Many counts were recorded for this clonotype. This rearrangement joins TRBV12-3 or TRBV12-4 to TRBJ2-7; 7 bases are shared with TRBD2. V was clipped by 3 bases and J by 2 bases; unmatched bases: 1. The CDR3 covers 13 residues. CDR3 nucleotide sequence: TGTGCCAGCAGTTTTCGGGAGGCCTACGAGCAGTACTTC. Amino acids: CASSFREAYEQYF.

This clonotype was seen many times. The CDR3 coding sequence is TGTGCCAGCAGTTATAACTTTCGGATCACTGAAGCTTTCTTT. Translation gives CASSYNFRITEAFF. The chain has TRBV12-3 or TRBV12-4 and TRBJ1-1; no reliable D call. V shed 4 bases and J shed 4 bases, with 13 bases lying between them. The CDR3 contains 14 residues.

Many counts were recorded for this clonotype. The rearrangement uses TRBV27 and TRBJ2-5; a possible D gene is TRBD1 (6 bases). Germline loops: CDR1 MNHEY, CDR2 SMNVEV (reference sequence). CDR3 length: 21 amino acids. Trimming shortened V by 5 bases and J by 2 bases, and 33 bases separated the two germline ends. The CDR3 DNA follows: TGTGCCAGCAGTAGCGGCAGGGGATTCGTTTACCCCTCAAGAAGACAAGAGACCCAGTACTTC. Translated: CASSSGRGFVYPSRRQETQYF.

This clonotype was seen ten or more times. This chain joins TRBV7-9 and TRBJ2-1; no definite D call. With 0 bases removed from V and 3 bases from J, the gap between germline ends came to 12 bases. This CDR3 contains 16 residues. The germline V gene has CDR1 SEHNR and CDR2 FQNEAQ (reference sequence). This CDR3 is CASSLAIRQSYNEQFF. In nucleotides, the CDR3 is TGTGCCAGCAGCTTAGCGATAAGGCAGAGCTACAATGAGCAGTTCTTC.

This clonotype is a singleton in its sample. The rearrangement joins TRBV2 to TRBJ2-7; 10 bases are a match to TRBD1. The ends lost 4 bases at V and 7 bases at J; junction bases unmatched: 7. The CDR3 has 14 residues. Germline V gene lookup returns CDR1 SNHLY and CDR2 FYNNEI. CDR3 nucleotides: TGTGCCAGCAGTGTCGACAGGGGGCTGGGGGAGCAGTACTTC. This encodes CASSVDRGLGEQYF.

This clonotype came up many times. Its ends do not fully match the called genes, so a read error is possible. The gene calls are TRBV18 and TRBJ2-1; TRBD1 might be the D (5 bases). Germline V CDR1 and CDR2: KGHSH, LQKENI. CDR3 length: 16 residues. The DNA for the CDR3 is TGTGCCAGCTCAAGAATCGACAGCCTCTCCTCCAATGAGCAGTTCTTC. This encodes CASSRIDSLSSNEQFF.

V gene TRBV2 combines with J gene TRBJ2-5; TRBD2 matches 11 bases. The CDR3 consists of 19 residues. Trimming took 3 bases from V and 2 from J; bases not matched to a gene: 14. Germline V lookup: CDR1 SNHLY, CDR2 FYNNEI. CDR3 sequence (DNA): TGTGCCAGCAGTGAGTGGGTTACTAGCGGGGGATCCCTACAAGAGACCCAGTACTTC. Amino acid sequence: CASSEWVTSGGSLQETQYF.

This clonotype occurred once. A read error may be the cause here, since a much bigger clone is one base away. The rearrangement links TRBV14 to TRBJ2-5, with D maybe TRBD1 (6 bases). The CDR3 runs to 16 residues. Trimming stripped 4 bases from V and 4 bases from J, with 19 bases between. The germline V gene encodes CDR1 SGHDN and CDR2 FVKESK. This CDR3 is CASSLRRTDLRETQYF. The DNA for the CDR3 is TGTGCCAGCAGCCTTCGAAGGACAGATTTACGAGAGACCCAGTACTTC.

V is TRBV12-3 or TRBV12-4 and J is TRBJ1-1; D might be TRBD1 (6 bases). V lost 4 bases to trimming and J lost 7 bases, with 22 bases between them. The CDR3 extends over 16 amino acids. The CDR3 nucleotides read TGTGCCAGCAGTTCCCGGGACATCGGTCGGAGCCTTGAAGCTTTCTTT. It codes for CASSSRDIGRSLEAFF.

The rearrangement joins TRBV29-1 to TRBJ1-4, with 7 bases fitting TRBD1. The CDR3 loop spans 12 amino acids. V shed 7 bases, J shed 8 bases, and the junction held 7 bases outside the gene matches. Germline CDR1 and CDR2: SQVTM and ANQGSEA. The CDR3 nucleotides read TGCAGCGCCTGGACAGGTGGGGAAAAACTGTTTTTT. Its translation: CSAWTGGEKLFF.

V and J are TRBV7-9 and TRBJ2-7; 7 positions agree with TRBD2. V was clipped by 1 base and J by 7 bases; unmatched bases: 7. The CDR3 is 14 residues long. The germline CDR1 and CDR2 sequences are SEHNR and FQNEAQ (reference sequence). The CDR3 region is CASSLEGGSGEQYF. The CDR3, as DNA: TGTGCCAGCAGCTTAGAGGGCGGGAGCGGAGAGCAGTACTTC.

The J gene is TRBJ1-1, the V gene TRBV25-1; D gene ambiguous. Deletions cut 3 bases from V and 3 bases from J, with 11 bases between. CDR3 length: 14 residues. CDR1 and CDR2 from the germline V gene are MGHDK and SYGVNS. The CDR3 DNA reads as TGTGCCAGCAGTGAGCTAAGTTTCGACACTGAAGCTTTCTTT. It is translated as CASSELSFDTEAFF.

To note about this clonotype: It may be a read error: a sequence one base away is much more abundant. This chain links TRBV27 with TRBJ1-2; TRBD1 matches at 7 bases. The CDR3 consists of 12 residues. Germline assignment: CDR1 MNHEY and CDR2 SMNVEV (reference sequence). The CDR3, as DNA: TGTGCCATCAGTCCCAGGGGGGATGGCTACACCTTC. Protein sequence: CAISPRGDGYTF.

This clonotype was observed a handful of times. The chain recombines TRBV15 with TRBJ2-4; a weak D match, TRBD1 (5 bases). Germline-derived CDR1 and CDR2 are LNHNV and YYDKDF (reference sequence). This CDR3 contains 13 residues. Between the trimmed V and J ends, which lost 3 bases and 9 bases, there was a span of 12 bases. The CDR3 DNA reads as TGTGCCACCAGCAGGGCAGGGTCCGGCATTCAGTACTTC. Translating it yields CATSRAGSGIQYF. Based on the CDR3 plus reference TRBV15 and TRBJ2-4, the full variable domain is DAMVIQNPRYQVTQFGKPVTLSCSQTLNHNVMYWYQQKSSQAPKLLFHYYDKDFNNEADTPDNFQSRRPNTSFCFLDIRSPGLGDTAMYLCATSRAGSGIQYFGAGTRLSVL.

This clonotype was counted many times. The chain uses TRBV5-1 and TRBJ2-1; 8 positions match TRBD2. There are 16 residues in the CDR3. V gave up 4 bases and J gave up 3 bases; unmatched junction bases: 9. Germline CDR1 and CDR2: SGHRS and YFSETQ. The CDR3 sequence: CASSPALAVLYNEQFF. CDR3 nucleotide sequence: TGCGCCAGCAGCCCAGCACTAGCGGTGCTCTACAATGAGCAGTTCTTC.

The genes are TRBV7-6 and TRBJ2-7; 10 bases fit TRBD2. The CDR3 is made up of 19 amino acids. Per the germline V gene, CDR1 is SGHVS and CDR2 is FNYEAQ. V was clipped by 5 bases and J by 2 bases; unmatched bases: 18. CDR3 amino acids: CASSDLLAGTHESTYEQYF. The DNA of the CDR3 is TGTGCCAGCAGCGACTTACTAGCGGGGACCCACGAGAGCACCTACGAGCAGTACTTC.

This chain uses TRBV2 with TRBJ2-5; 10 nucleotides match TRBD1. The CDR3 is 15 residues long. With V trimmed by 5 bases and J by 1 base, 4 bases remained unmatched. Germline CDR1 and CDR2: SNHLY and FYNNEI. The DNA for the CDR3 is TGTGCCAGCAGTCGGGGACAGGGGAGCCAAGAGACCCAGTACTTC. It codes for CASSRGQGSQETQYF.

This clonotype was observed many times. The chain links TRBV11-2 to TRBJ2-3, with no clear D. Germline-derived CDR1 and CDR2 are SGHAT and FQNNGV. V was cut by 4 bases and J by 5 bases, with 16 bases left in between. The CDR3 sequence is 15 residues long. CDR3 sequence reads: CASSSDPLPLDTQYF. CDR3 coding DNA: TGTGCCAGCAGCTCGGACCCTCTGCCCCTAGATACGCAGTATTTT.

This clonotype was seen repeatedly, ten times or more. The chain recombines TRBV27 with TRBJ2-1; 9 bases align to TRBD2. CDR1 is MNHEY, CDR2 SMNVEV, per germline (reference sequence). J gave up 5 bases and V 3 bases, and 8 bases lay outside the gene matches. This CDR3 has 16 residues. CDR3 DNA: TGTGCCAGCAGTTTTTTGTCTAGCGGGGCCCACAATGAGCAGTTCTTC. The encoded protein is CASSFLSSGAHNEQFF.